The 8 T cell receptor beta chains listed next were all sequenced from one sample in a study of blood T cell repertoires in COVID-19. Sequencing was performed with immunoSEQ multiplex PCR; in TCRdb, only in-frame clones are kept and a portion is missing. This repertoire shows 150,000 or so clones, around 82% found once; its top ten account for around 15%. Sequencing input: peripheral blood. The source is a human donor with acute or convalescent COVID-19. The donor label of this sample is uncertain.

The V gene is TRBV20-1, the J gene TRBJ1-1; D is unresolved. This CDR3 contains 11 residues. Per the germline V gene, CDR1 is DFQATT and CDR2 is SNEGSKA (reference sequence). V was cut by 2 bases and J by 3 bases, with 4 bases left in between. CDR3 region: CSARSDTEAFF. For the CDR3, the DNA is TGCAGTGCTAGATCGGACACTGAAGCTTTCTTT.

The gene calls are TRBV12-3 or TRBV12-4 and TRBJ2-7, with a possible D match to TRBD1 (7 bases). CDR3 size: 13 residues. The V gene lost 6 bases and the J gene lost 2 bases, with 11 bases spanning the gap. The CDR3 DNA sequence: TGTGCCAGCAGCATCAGGGGGGCCTACGAGCAGTACTTC. Translating gives CASSIRGAYEQYF.

The chain carries TRBV10-2 and TRBJ2-5; 8 bases are shared with TRBD2. Germline trimming cut 3 bases from V and 5 bases from J; bases unmatched to any gene: 5. CDR1 is WSHSY, CDR2 SAAADI, per germline. CDR3 length: 14 amino acids. The CDR3 nucleotides read TGCGCCAGCAGTGAAACGGGGGGGCGCGAGACCCAGTACTTC. It specifies CASSETGGRETQYF.

Only a few counts were recorded for this clone. The rearrangement links TRBV4-1 to TRBJ2-1; 8 nucleotides line up with TRBD1. Losses at the gene ends were 0 bases for V and 6 bases for J; bases not matched to a gene: 4. This CDR3 has 15 amino acids. Germline V gives CDR1 MGHRA, CDR2 YSYEKL. CDR3 region: CASSQDYTGGNEQFF. DNA of the CDR3: TGCGCCAGCAGCCAAGATTACACAGGGGGCAATGAGCAGTTCTTC.

This clone was found a few times. This chain links TRBV10-2 with TRBJ2-3, with TRBD1 identical over 7 bases. V gave up 10 bases and J gave up 3 bases; unmatched junction bases: 10. Germline V gene sequence: CDR1 WSHSY, CDR2 SAAADI. The length of the CDR3 is 14 residues. The CDR3 is CATTSLRGTDTQYF. In DNA, the CDR3 is TGCGCCACTACATCCCTCAGGGGGACAGATACGCAGTATTTT.

This clone appeared once. The chain is built from TRBV12-5 and TRBJ2-2, with a weak D call TRBD2 (5 bases). This CDR3 contains 14 residues. Trimming removed 3 bases at V and 8 bases at J, with 13 bases between. Germline CDR1 reads LGHNT; CDR2 reads FRNRAP. The CDR3 DNA reads as TGTGCTAGTGGTTTTGAGGGAAGGCTAGGGGAGCTGTTTTTT. Its translation is CASGFEGRLGELFF.

V and J are TRBV11-2 and TRBJ1-3; 12 bases align to TRBD1. Trimming took 8 bases from V and 2 from J; bases not matched to a gene: 10. Germline loops: CDR1 SGHAT, CDR2 FQNNGV. CDR3 size: 17 residues. The CDR3 is CASRDRDRGLAGNTIYF. DNA of the CDR3: TGTGCCAGCCGTGACCGGGACAGGGGGCTTGCTGGAAACACCATATATTTT.

A note on this clone: At the DNA level, this CDR3 is encoded by other sequences in the same sample as well. The CDR3 sequence: CASSVDSLNTEAFF. CDR3 bases: TGTGCCAGCAGCGTAGACAGTTTGAACACTGAAGCTTTCTTT. The chain is built from TRBV9 and TRBJ1-1, with D hard to call. Trimming shortened V by 0 bases and J by 0 bases, and 6 bases separated the two germline ends. The germline V gene has CDR1 SGDLS and CDR2 YYNGEE. CDR3 size: 14 residues.